This T cell receptor beta chain was recorded in a study of Ad26.COV2.S vaccination and SARS-CoV-2 variants. Treatment here: 15 to 20 received Ad26.COV2.S at low or high dose, single or two shots; about 5 received placebo; per-sample allocation not given. Collection of samples fell on day 63 after the first vaccine or placebo injection. TCRdb's table, derived via immunoSEQ multiplex PCR, lists solely in-frame clones and lacks some. The repertoire consists of roughly 380,000 clones, with 85% occurring once and the leading ten covering roughly 3.3%. This clone was counted a few times. The specimen was peripheral blood, collected in a trial of Ad26.COV2.S vaccine versus placebo. This TCR derives from a person between 18 and 60 years old who received the Ad26.COV2.S COVID-19 vaccine or a placebo.

CDR3 amino acids: CASSYSIQPQHF. CDR3 nucleotides: TGTGCCAGCAGTTACTCGATCCAGCCCCAGCATTTT. The chain employs TRBV6-2 or TRBV6-3 and TRBJ1-5; D remains unclear. CDR3 length equals 12 residues. Germline-derived CDR1 and CDR2 are MNHEY and SVGEGT. V lost 0 bases and J 7 bases, leaving 4 bases between the germline ends.